The T cell receptor beta chain under discussion was sequenced for a study of CD8+ T cells in alopecia areata. As regards this clone: What it binds is not known.

Indicated treatment: oral pan-JAK inhibitor, 5-10 mg twice daily. The sequencing template was cDNA reverse transcribed from extracted RNA. Using immunoSEQ multiplex PCR, the repertoire was profiled, and TCRdb retains in-frame clones only, with some absent. The repertoire includes about 210,000 clones, roughly three fifths of them detected once, and 0.95% to 1.5% sits in the top ten. General observations from the study: On tofacitinib, scalp and blood still held many of the expanded lesional clones.

The V end lost 6 bases, the J end lost 9 bases, and 18 bases lay between the germline ends. Germline V lookup: CDR1 SQVTM, CDR2 ANQGSEA. This CDR3 has 13 residues. V usage is TRBV29-1 and J usage is TRBJ1-5, with D possibly being TRBD1 (5 bases). This material consisted of CD4+ T cells sorted from blood, taken around week 42, from a patient treated with tofacitinib. The sequence was obtained from a human donor with alopecia areata. The CDR3 DNA reads TGCAGCGTCACGACCGGGGCGGGGTGGCCCCAGCATTTT. This sequence encodes CSVTTGAGWPQHF.